Each of the 18 T cell receptor beta chains below was sequenced from the same sample in a study of Ad26.COV2.S vaccination and SARS-CoV-2 variants (dated by TCRdb to about 2021). Reading the label with the study, this specimen's time point is: individuals recovered from natural SARS-CoV-2 infection. The receptor library was made with the immunoSEQ multiplex PCR assay. TCRdb obtained this table from immuneACCESS and retained in-frame rearrangements with V and J assigned. These tables miss some clones; where compared with another copy, unresolved V genes account for less than half of the shortfall, and the remainder is unexplained. The sample has 300,000 to 400,000 clones on record, roughly nine tenths of them singletons. About 3.9% of the sample is in the top ten clones. The sequences come from peripheral blood, collected after recovery from COVID-19. These receptors came from a human donor who had recovered from COVID-19.

A single count supports this clone. The V call is TRBV13, the J call TRBJ2-7; no clear D. Looked up from germline, CDR1 is PRHDT and CDR2 is FYEKMQ (reference sequence). CDR3 length equals 12 residues. V dropped 5 bases and J dropped 9 bases, with 14 bases sitting between them. The CDR3 bases are TGTGCCAGCAGCCCGAAAGGTCCCGGGCAGTACTTC. Its translation is CASSPKGPGQYF.

The genes are TRBV7-6 and TRBJ2-7; 7 nucleotides line up with TRBD1. Germline-derived CDR1 and CDR2 are SGHVS and FNYEAQ. The CDR3 runs 14 residues. The V segment lost 2 bases and the J segment 5 bases; nucleotides outside the gene matches: 6. DNA of the CDR3: TGTGCCAGCAGCTTACGAGGGGGCAGCGACGAGCAGTACTTC. This sequence encodes CASSLRGGSDEQYF. Complete variable domain (other parts from reference TRBV7-6 and TRBJ2-7): GAGVSQSPRYKVTKRGQDVALRCDPISGHVSLYWYRQALGQGPEFLTYFNYEAQQDKSGLPNDRFSAERPEGSISTLTIQRTEQRDSAMYRCASSLRGGSDEQYFGPGTRLTVT.

This chain joins TRBV10-3 and TRBJ1-6, with D uncertain. Germline V gives CDR1 ENHRY, CDR2 SYGVKD. The CDR3 is 14 amino acids. V dropped 4 bases and J dropped 5 bases, with 9 bases sitting between them. In nucleotides, the CDR3 is TGTGCCATCAGTGTGCGGAAGGATAATTCACCCCTCCACTTT. Amino acids: CAISVRKDNSPLHF.

The chain has TRBV9 and TRBJ1-1; tentative D call: TRBD1 (5 bases). V was shortened by 0 bases and J by 1 base, with 13 bases between the two germline ends. The CDR3 totals 16 residues. Germline loops: CDR1 SGDLS, CDR2 YYNGEE. The CDR3 region is CASSVEARVTNTEAFF. Here the CDR3 DNA reads TGTGCCAGCAGCGTAGAGGCCAGGGTGACGAACACTGAAGCTTTCTTT.

The chain has TRBV7-9 and TRBJ1-4; D gene unclear. The length of the CDR3 is 17 residues. Germline CDR1 reads SEHNR; CDR2 reads FQNEAQ (reference sequence). The V gene lost 3 bases and the J gene lost 5 bases, with 19 bases spanning the gap. CDR3 sequence reads: CASSFSSLSSRNEKLFF. DNA for the CDR3: TGTGCCAGCAGCTTCTCTTCACTTAGCTCAAGAAATGAAAAACTGTTTTTT.

The chain links TRBV4-3 to TRBJ2-5; D possibly corresponds to TRBD2 (6 bases). Germline CDR1 and CDR2: LGHNA and YSLEER. Between the trimmed V and J ends, which lost 6 bases and 5 bases, there was a span of 10 bases. The CDR3 has 12 amino acids. The CDR3 here is CASSRAGETQYF. CDR3 coding DNA: TGCGCCAGCAGTAGGGCGGGGGAGACCCAGTACTTC.

The J gene is TRBJ1-2, the V gene TRBV7-9, with D perhaps TRBD1 (5 bases). Trimming stripped 3 bases from V and 8 bases from J, with 13 bases between. Germline assignment: CDR1 SEHNR and CDR2 FQNEAQ (reference sequence). The CDR3 consists of 13 residues. CDR3 coding DNA: TGTGCCAGCAGCTTTGTGGAAGGGGCCGGCTACACCTTC. Protein: CASSFVEGAGYTF.

V is TRBV9 and J is TRBJ2-7; TRBD1 matches 12 bases. V trimming: 0 bases; J trimming: 6 bases; junction bases outside the gene matches: 4. The CDR3 consists of 15 residues. Germline V lookup: CDR1 SGDLS, CDR2 YYNGEE. The CDR3 is CASSVGGTGGSEQYF. The CDR3 bases are TGTGCCAGCAGCGTAGGCGGGACAGGGGGCTCCGAGCAGTACTTC. Full variable domain (rest looked up from reference TRBV9 and TRBJ2-7): DSGVTQTPKHLITATGQRVTLRCSPRSGDLSVYWYQQSLDQGLQFLIQYYNGEERAKGNILERFSAQQFPDLHSELNLSSLELGDSALYFCASSVGGTGGSEQYFGPGTRLTVT.

The chain combines TRBV5-1 with TRBJ2-3; D not certain. With 0 bases removed from V and 2 bases from J, the gap between germline ends came to 7 bases. Germline V gene data show CDR1 as SGHRS and CDR2 as YFSETQ. The length of the CDR3 is 14 residues. This CDR3 reads CASSLGYSTDTQYF. CDR3 coding DNA: TGCGCCAGCAGCTTGGGCTATTCCACAGATACGCAGTATTTT.

This clone was observed a handful of times. The V and J genes are TRBV5-4 and TRBJ1-1, with 8 bases lining up with TRBD1. The CDR3 is 16 residues long. With 0 bases clipped from V and 1 base from J, the junction kept 5 bases outside the gene matches. CDR1 SGHNT and CDR2 YYREEE come from the germline V gene (reference sequence). CDR3 protein: CASSLGRGTGNTEAFF. Written as DNA, the CDR3 is TGTGCCAGCAGCTTGGGTAGGGGGACAGGGAACACTGAAGCTTTCTTT.

The J gene is TRBJ1-5, the V gene TRBV3-1 (or the pseudogene TRBV3-2), with unresolved D. The CDR3 totals 15 residues. Germline V gene sequence: CDR1 LGHDT, CDR2 YNNKEL (reference sequence). V was clipped by 4 bases and J by 4 bases, with 14 bases between them. The chain's CDR3 is CASSPKPEGNQPQHF. Here the CDR3 DNA reads TGTGCCAGCAGCCCAAAACCGGAGGGAAATCAGCCCCAGCATTTT.

This clone was counted once. V is TRBV27 and J is TRBJ1-1; perhaps TRBD1 as D (5 bases). This CDR3 is 14 amino acids long. Germline CDR1 MNHEY, CDR2 SMNVEV (reference sequence). V lost 3 bases and J lost 2, with 10 bases in between. DNA for the CDR3: TGTGCCAGCAGTTTTCGGGACCTAAACACTGAAGCTTTCTTT. Its protein is CASSFRDLNTEAFF.

The J gene is TRBJ1-2, the V gene TRBV6-6; D gene uncertain. The CDR3 has 16 amino acids. With 5 bases removed from V and 3 bases from J, the gap between germline ends came to 19 bases. Germline lookup yields CDR1 MNHNY and CDR2 SVGAGI (reference sequence). CDR3 DNA sequence: TGTGCCAGCAGTCCCCCCGCACTCCCTTTGGACTATGGCTACACCTTC. Translating it yields CASSPPALPLDYGYTF.

This sequence joins TRBV11-2 and TRBJ2-3; D not resolved. Trimming removed 4 bases from V and 6 bases from J, with 11 bases in between. Per germline, CDR1 SGHAT and CDR2 FQNNGV. The length of the CDR3 is 13 residues. The CDR3 spells CASSSYLGDTQYF. As DNA, the CDR3 is TGTGCCAGCAGCTCCTACTTAGGGGATACGCAGTATTTT.

The chain couples TRBV5-1 to TRBJ2-7; D unresolved. Germline V gene lookup returns CDR1 SGHRS and CDR2 YFSETQ. With 6 bases removed from V and 2 bases from J, the gap between germline ends came to 18 bases. The length of the CDR3 is 15 residues. CDR3 in DNA: TGCGCCAGCATTCCGGACCCACACTCTCCCTACGAGCAGTACTTC. Residues: CASIPDPHSPYEQYF.

This chain connects TRBV7-2 to TRBJ2-2; a possible D gene is TRBD2 (7 bases). This CDR3 is built from 16 residues. The V gene's germline CDR1 is SGHTA and CDR2 FQGNSA. V lost 2 bases, J lost 2 bases, and 12 bases lay in between. Written as DNA, the CDR3 is TGTGCCAGCAGCTTAACTGCGGGGGCAAACACCGGGGAGCTGTTTTTT. It yields the protein CASSLTAGANTGELFF.

V usage is TRBV7-3 and J usage is TRBJ1-4; 8 bases line up with TRBD1. After removal of 5 bases from V and 7 bases from J, the junction contained 12 bases not matched to a gene. Germline CDR1 is SGHTA and CDR2 is FQGTGA. This CDR3 is 16 amino acids long. The DNA for the CDR3 is TGTGCCAGCAGCCCACGCCGGGACAGGAGTGGTGAAAAACTGTTTTTT. This sequence encodes CASSPRRDRSGEKLFF.

This chain connects TRBV6-2 or TRBV6-3 to TRBJ2-5, with TRBD2 identical over 7 bases. CDR1 and CDR2 from the germline V gene are MNHEY and SVGEGT. There are 14 residues in the CDR3. The trim removed 4 bases at V and 0 bases at J, leaving 2 bases unmatched. DNA of the CDR3: TGTGCCAGCAGTTGGGGGGGAGACCAAGAGACCCAGTACTTC. This codes for CASSWGGDQETQYF.